What follows are 19 T cell receptor beta chains derived from one specimen sequenced in a study of control samples from healthy donors and cancer patients. Assay: immunoSEQ multiplex PCR; the TCRdb copy retains only in-frame clones and omits some. The sample has 200,000 or so clones, 85% to 95% seen once. Sequences were obtained from blood. The receptor set was obtained from a man aged 45-65 years in good health.

The chain couples TRBV21-1 to TRBJ2-1; no check of the table's D call, TRBD2, against the DNA was made. TRBV21-1 is a known pseudogene. The CDR3 loop spans 18 amino acids. CDR3 nucleotide sequence: TGTGCCAGCAGCAAAGCTCACCGTTTAGCGGGGACCTACAATGAGCAGTTCTTC. Translating it yields CASSKAHRLAGTYNEQFF.

This rearrangement joins TRBV9 to TRBJ2-3; possible D gene TRBD2, 5 bases. Trimming took off 0 bases at V and 1 base at J, with 12 bases between the two ends. CDR3 size: 16 residues. Germline loops: CDR1 SGDLS, CDR2 YYNGEE. The CDR3 DNA is TGTGCCAGCAGCGTAGATCCTGGAGGAGGCACAGATACGCAGTATTTT. As protein: CASSVDPGGGTDTQYF.

J is TRBJ1-2 and V is TRBV3-1 (or the pseudogene TRBV3-2); 10 nucleotides align to TRBD1. The CDR3 spans 13 residues. The germline CDR1 and CDR2 sequences are LGHDT and YNNKEL (reference sequence). After removal of 6 bases from V and 13 bases from J, the junction contained 11 bases not matched to a gene. The CDR3: CASSDRDRGSLTF. DNA of the CDR3: TGTGCCAGCAGTGACCGGGACAGGGGTAGCCTCACCTTC.

The J gene is TRBJ1-6, the V gene TRBV10-1; D not resolved. The CDR3 loop spans 13 amino acids. Germline V gene lookup returns CDR1 WNHNN and CDR2 SYGVQD (reference sequence). The CDR3 coding sequence is TGCGCGGTCGCGGCGGATCCTAATTCACCCCTCCACTTT. It specifies CAVAADPNSPLHF.

This chain links TRBV5-4 with TRBJ2-7; a weak D match, TRBD1 (6 bases). The V and J ends lost 4 bases and 6 bases respectively, with 11 bases between them. The CDR3 extends over 12 amino acids. Germline loops: CDR1 SGHNT, CDR2 YYREEE (reference sequence). The CDR3 reads CASSGSTGEQYF. In nucleotides, the CDR3 is TGTGCCAGCAGCGGCTCGACAGGCGAGCAGTACTTC.

This clone was observed a single time. The genes are TRBV30 and TRBJ1-4; D perhaps matches TRBD1 (5 bases). Trimming stripped 1 base from V and 0 bases from J, with 9 bases between. This CDR3 comprises 15 residues. Germline V gives CDR1 GTSNPN, CDR2 SVGIG (reference sequence). The CDR3 loop is CAWSARGSTNEKLFF. The CDR3 nucleotides read TGTGCCTGGAGTGCAAGGGGTTCAACTAATGAAAAACTGTTTTTT.

CDR3 in DNA: TGCGCCAGCAGCCAAGACCGCACGTCCTACAATGAGCAGTTCTTC. Translation: CASSQDRTSYNEQFF. J is TRBJ2-1 and V is TRBV4-3; no clear D. The CDR3 is 15 amino acids. CDR1 LGHNA and CDR2 YSLEER come from the germline V gene. V shed 0 bases and J shed 1 base, with 7 bases lying between them.

This chain links TRBV27 with TRBJ2-5; D call uncertain. Germline assignment: CDR1 MNHEY and CDR2 SMNVEV (reference sequence). The CDR3 is 11 residues long. Deletions cut 3 bases from V and 1 base from J, with 0 bases between. The CDR3 region has the DNA TGTGCCAGCAGTTTCCAAGAGACCCAGTACTTC. Translated, it gives CASSFQETQYF.

This clone was counted a single time. CDR3 region: CAVRAGEGTNEKLFF. The DNA of the CDR3 is TGTGCCGTAAGGGCGGGGGAGGGAACTAATGAAAAACTGTTTTTT. The chain recombines TRBV6-5 with TRBJ1-4, with D possibly matching TRBD1 (5 bases). The CDR3 length is 15 residues. Trimming removed 11 bases at V and 1 base at J, with 17 bases between. Germline V gene sequence: CDR1 MNHEY, CDR2 SVGAGI.

This chain uses TRBV7-9 with TRBJ2-5; D is tentatively TRBD1 or TRBD2 (6 bases each). Trimming removed 4 bases from V and 3 bases from J, with 12 bases in between. The germline CDR1 and CDR2 sequences are SEHNR and FQNEAQ (reference sequence). The CDR3 consists of 14 residues. The CDR3 here is CASSYTGRKETQYF. CDR3 DNA: TGTGCCAGCAGCTACACAGGGAGGAAAGAGACCCAGTACTTC.

This chain links TRBV5-1 with TRBJ2-5, with D perhaps matching TRBD2 (6 bases). V was clipped by 0 bases and J by 5 bases, with 11 bases between them. The CDR3 is 14 residues long. Germline loops: CDR1 SGHRS, CDR2 YFSETQ. CDR3 loop: CASSLGAGLETQYF. CDR3 bases: TGCGCCAGCAGCTTGGGTGCGGGATTGGAGACCCAGTACTTC.

This chain joins TRBV11-2 and TRBJ2-7; possibly TRBD2 for D (7 bases). Trimming removed 1 base from V and 5 bases from J, with 21 bases in between. Germline CDR1 and CDR2: SGHAT and FQNNGV. The CDR3 covers 17 residues. CDR3 nucleotide sequence: TGTGCCAGCAGCTTAGGGGTCGGGGCGGGGGCGCGAAACGAGCAGTACTTC. It translates to CASSLGVGAGARNEQYF.

The chain uses TRBV27 and TRBJ2-7; weak D call: TRBD1 (5 bases). CDR3 length: 16 residues. V was cut by 5 bases and J by 2 bases, with 19 bases left in between. Germline V CDR1 and CDR2: MNHEY, SMNVEV (reference sequence). The CDR3 region is CASSPLGRVLTYEQYV. CDR3 coding DNA: TGTGCCAGCAGTCCGCTCGGCAGGGTTCTCACCTACGAGCAGTACGTC.

The chain carries TRBV9 and TRBJ2-1; no definite D call. Per the germline V gene, CDR1 is SGDLS and CDR2 is YYNGEE. Trimming took 4 bases from V and 0 from J, leaving 8 bases between them. The CDR3 is 14 residues long. The chain's CDR3 is CASSPISSYNEQFF. CDR3 DNA sequence: TGTGCCAGCAGCCCAATCAGCTCCTACAATGAGCAGTTCTTC.

This clone was recorded once. The V call is TRBV2, the J call TRBJ2-2; maybe TRBD2 (6 bases). The length of the CDR3 is 12 residues. Germline V gene lookup returns CDR1 SNHLY and CDR2 FYNNEI. Trimming pared 8 bases from V and 6 bases from J, leaving 10 bases between. The CDR3 nucleotides are TGTGCCAGCGGAGGGGCCGCCGGGGAGCTGTTTTTT. It translates to CASGGAAGELFF.

Only one count was recorded for this clone. This chain connects TRBV10-2 to TRBJ1-5; tentative D call: TRBD1 (6 bases). CDR1 is WSHSY and CDR2 is SAAADI in the germline V gene. This CDR3 has 14 residues. V lost 0 bases, J lost 7 bases, and 10 bases lay in between. The CDR3 DNA is TGCGCCAGCAGTGAGTCACAGGGACGACAGCCCCAGCATTTT. Its translation is CASSESQGRQPQHF.

J is TRBJ1-3 and V is TRBV19, with no clear D. V lost 1 base to trimming and J lost 4 bases, with 5 bases between them. CDR3 size: 13 residues. Germline CDR1 is LNHDA and CDR2 is SQIVND (reference sequence). The CDR3 nucleotides read TGTGCCAGTAGTATAGTCCCCGGAAACACCATATATTTT. Its translation: CASSIVPGNTIYF.

V is TRBV25-1 and J is TRBJ2-7; 7 bases are a match to TRBD1. With 3 bases clipped from V and 2 bases from J, the junction kept 4 bases outside the gene matches. CDR1 and CDR2 (germline): MGHDK, SYGVNS. The CDR3 has 14 amino acids. The CDR3 DNA reads as TGTGCCAGCAGTGATGACAGGGCTCCCTACGAGCAGTACGTC. Translating it yields CASSDDRAPYEQYV.

This chain connects TRBV28 to TRBJ2-3; perhaps TRBD2 as D (5 bases). CDR3 length: 15 residues. V lost 6 bases and J lost 1, with 14 bases in between. CDR1 and CDR2 (germline): MDHEN, SYDVKM. CDR3 DNA sequence: TGTGCCAGCAGGTTGCGGGCCTGGGGCACAGATACGCAGTATTTT. Protein sequence: CASRLRAWGTDTQYF. Looking up the rest from reference TRBV28 and TRBJ2-3 gives the full variable domain: DVKVTQSSRYLVKRTGEKVFLECVQDMDHENMFWYRQDPGLGLRLIYFSYDVKMKEKGDIPEGYSVSREKKERFSLILESASTNQTSMYLCASRLRAWGTDTQYFGPGTRLTVL.